Below are 25 T cell receptor beta chains sequenced from a single sample in a study of human T cells and chemical hapten exposure. MiXCR, applied by TCRdb to the RACE reads, yields one record per CDR3 protein. The data show about 290,000 distinct CDR3 sequences, about 7.7% seen once. The time point denotes: pre-sensitization, week 0. Treatment reported: therapeutic diphenylcyclopropenone sensitization with weekly scalp DPC. This sample comprised whole blood, obtained in connection with sensitization to the hapten diphenylcyclopropenone (DPC). Receptors originate from a man between 18 and 35 years old with alopecia areata. Some clones in this sample may be carry-over from other donors' samples.

This clonotype was counted at least ten times. The chain uses TRBV12-3 or TRBV12-4 and TRBJ2-2; the match to TRBD2 covers 12 bases. V trimming: 5 bases; J trimming: 4 bases; junction bases outside the gene matches: 2. This CDR3 is built from 15 residues. The CDR3 loop reads CASSLLAGGTGELFF. CDR3 DNA: TGTGCCAGCAGTCTACTAGCGGGGGGCACCGGGGAGCTGTTTTTT.

The J gene is TRBJ1-6, the V gene TRBV9; D remains ambiguous. V was cut by 0 bases and J by 10 bases, with 5 bases left in between. This CDR3 spans 12 amino acids. Germline CDR1 SGDLS, CDR2 YYNGEE. This CDR3 reads CASSVERSPLHF. CDR3 sequence (DNA): TGTGCCAGCAGCGTAGAGCGGTCACCCCTCCACTTT.

This clonotype was recorded a few times. This chain links TRBV4-3 with TRBJ1-5, with D perhaps matching TRBD1 (5 bases). With 6 bases removed from V and 4 bases from J, the gap between germline ends came to 16 bases. Germline values: CDR1 LGHNA, CDR2 YSLEER. The CDR3 extends over 15 amino acids. CDR3 sequence (DNA): TGCGCCAGCAGGTCGACAGCGCAGCCTAATCAGCCCCAGCATTTT. Amino acid sequence: CASRSTAQPNQPQHF.

This clonotype was seen a few times. The rearrangement joins TRBV11-2 to TRBJ1-5; no definite D call. This CDR3 spans 13 amino acids. Germline assignment: CDR1 SGHAT and CDR2 FQNNGV. V was shortened by 1 base and J by 6 bases, with 7 bases between the two germline ends. The CDR3 is CASSLALGQPQHF. CDR3 DNA: TGTGCCAGCAGCTTAGCTCTCGGTCAGCCCCAGCATTTT.

Only a few counts were recorded for this clonotype. The CDR3 bases are TGTGCCACGGACAGCTCAGATACGCAGTATTTT. It encodes CATDSSDTQYF. V usage is TRBV28 and J usage is TRBJ2-3, with TRBD1 as a possible D gene (6 bases). The ends were cut back, 10 bases at V and 4 bases at J, with 9 bases in the middle. The CDR3 has 11 residues. The germline V gene has CDR1 MDHEN and CDR2 SYDVKM.

A few counts support this clonotype. This chain connects TRBV29-1 to TRBJ1-2; 11 bases match TRBD1. Germline CDR1 and CDR2: SQVTM and ANQGSEA. This CDR3 spans 16 amino acids. V shed 8 bases, J shed 2 bases, and the junction held 13 bases outside the gene matches. The CDR3 region is CSLGVGTGGNNYGYTF. The CDR3 DNA follows: TGCAGCCTAGGAGTCGGGACAGGGGGAAACAACTATGGCTACACCTTC.

This clonotype turned up a few times. The chain combines TRBV7-2 with TRBJ2-3; tentative D call: TRBD1 (6 bases). The CDR3 length is 15 residues. Germline lookup yields CDR1 SGHTA and CDR2 FQGNSA. Trimming removed 1 base at V and 2 bases at J, with 10 bases between. CDR3 in DNA: TGTGCCAGCAGCTTAGATACAGGGACCACAGATACGCAGTATTTT. Its protein is CASSLDTGTTDTQYF.

The gene calls are TRBV20-1 and TRBJ2-1; 7 positions agree with TRBD1. The CDR3 sequence is 14 residues long. Germline CDR1 is DFQATT and CDR2 is SNEGSKA (reference sequence). Losses at the gene ends were 6 bases for V and 6 bases for J; bases not matched to a gene: 11. CDR3 residues: CSATTGKTTNEQFF. The CDR3 region has the DNA TGCAGTGCAACGACAGGGAAGACAACCAATGAGCAGTTCTTC.

With respect to this clonotype: The conserved closing phenylalanine or tryptophan is absent in this CDR3, likely reflecting a read error. The J gene is TRBJ2-3, the V gene TRBV28, with 8 bases matching TRBD2. The junction had 7 bases not matched to a gene; V was cut back by 9 bases and J by 5 bases. Germline-derived CDR1 and CDR2 are MDHEN and SYDVKM. The CDR3 is made up of 13 amino acids. The chain's CDR3 is CASSGDAQDTQYS. The CDR3 region has the DNA TGTGCCAGTAGCGGGGACGCACAAGATACGCAGTATTCT.

This clonotype was seen only a few times. This sequence joins TRBV6-6 and TRBJ2-7; possibly TRBD1 for D (5 bases). There are 12 residues in the CDR3. Per germline, CDR1 MNHNY and CDR2 SVGAGI (reference sequence). The ends were cut back, 2 bases at V and 10 bases at J, with 12 bases in the middle. CDR3 nucleotide sequence: TGTGCCAGCAGTTACGGGGCAGGTCCACAGTACTTC. This codes for CASSYGAGPQYF.

The chain has TRBV6-2 or TRBV6-3 and TRBJ1-6; D perhaps matches TRBD1 (6 bases). Germline lookup yields CDR1 MNHEY and CDR2 SVGEGT. This CDR3 is 16 amino acids long. Trimming cost V 2 bases and J 0 bases, with 8 bases left between them. As DNA, the CDR3 is TGTGCCAGCAGTTACGGACAGAGCTCCTATAATTCACCCCTCCACTTT. It encodes CASSYGQSSYNSPLHF.

This clonotype came up a few times. This sequence joins TRBV7-2 and TRBJ2-7; 8 nucleotides match TRBD1. Unmatched junction bases numbered 10, after V lost 5 bases and J lost 1 base. Germline V gene sequence: CDR1 SGHTA, CDR2 FQGNSA. The CDR3 covers 16 residues. Here the CDR3 reads CASSTTPGTGSYEQYF. CDR3 DNA sequence: TGTGCCAGCAGCACGACCCCCGGGACAGGATCCTACGAGCAGTACTTC.

This clonotype was counted between two and nine times. This chain uses TRBV20-1 with TRBJ2-2; 7 nucleotides align to TRBD2. Germline values: CDR1 DFQATT, CDR2 SNEGSKA (reference sequence). After removal of 7 bases from V and 3 bases from J, the junction contained 2 bases not matched to a gene. CDR3 length equals 12 residues. CDR3 in DNA: TGCAGTGGGGGGAGGGACACCGGGGAGCTGTTTTTT. Its translation is CSGGRDTGELFF.

The V gene is TRBV7-9, the J gene TRBJ1-1, with D unresolved. The CDR3 covers 13 residues. Trimming left V 5 bases short and J 7 bases short, with 14 bases between. The germline V gene has CDR1 SEHNR and CDR2 FQNEAQ (reference sequence). The CDR3 protein is CASSPVRQSEAFF. The CDR3 region has the DNA TGTGCCAGCAGCCCCGTAAGGCAAAGTGAAGCTTTCTTT.

This clonotype was seen only a few times. This chain links TRBV10-3 with TRBJ2-1; a possible D gene is TRBD2 (5 bases). Germline CDR1 reads ENHRY; CDR2 reads SYGVKD. V dropped 7 bases and J dropped 5 bases, with 15 bases sitting between them. There are 14 residues in the CDR3. The CDR3 is CAIKRRTEDNEQFF. The CDR3 bases are TGTGCCATCAAGAGAAGAACGGAGGACAATGAGCAGTTCTTC.

This clonotype has only a few counts. Here the CDR3 DNA reads TGTGCCAGCAGCTTAGCAGAGGAGAACTATGGCTACACCTTC. Protein product: CASSLAEENYGYTF. This sequence joins TRBV7-9 and TRBJ1-2; D ambiguous. V lost 0 bases and J lost 2, with 7 bases in between. The CDR3 loop spans 14 amino acids. Germline-derived CDR1 and CDR2 are SEHNR and FQNEAQ (reference sequence).

The chain couples TRBV7-2 to TRBJ2-2; D is ambiguous. Germline V gene data show CDR1 as SGHTA and CDR2 as FQGNSA. CDR3 size: 14 residues. Between the trimmed V and J ends, which lost 1 base and 6 bases, there was a span of 9 bases. This chain's CDR3 is CASSLVVRAGELFF. The CDR3 bases are TGTGCCAGCAGCTTAGTTGTCAGAGCCGGGGAGCTGTTTTTT. Full variable domain (rest looked up from reference TRBV7-2 and TRBJ2-2): GAGVSQSPSNKVTEKGKDVELRCDPISGHTALYWYRQSLGQGLEFLIYFQGNSAPDKSGLPSDRFSAERTGGSVSTLTIQRTQQEDSAVYLCASSLVVRAGELFFGEGSRLTVL.

There are many counts of this clonotype. The V and J genes are TRBV5-1 and TRBJ1-2; 7 positions match TRBD1. The V gene's germline CDR1 is SGHRS and CDR2 YFSETQ. The ends lost 7 bases at V and 7 bases at J; junction bases unmatched: 16. CDR3 length equals 15 residues. CDR3 amino acids: CASPFRQGVGVGYTF. As DNA, the CDR3 is TGCGCCAGCCCTTTTCGACAGGGAGTTGGGGTTGGCTACACCTTC.

The chain joins TRBV6-2 or TRBV6-3 to TRBJ2-5, with D uncertain. The CDR3 is 13 amino acids. Trimming removed 2 bases from V and 2 bases from J, with 6 bases in between. Germline lookup yields CDR1 MNHEY and CDR2 SVGEGT. CDR3 DNA: TGTGCCAGCAGTTACCCAGGTCAAGAGACCCAGTACTTC. This sequence encodes CASSYPGQETQYF.

This sequence joins TRBV6-4 and TRBJ1-1, with 9 bases aligning to TRBD1. Looked up from germline, CDR1 is MRHNA and CDR2 is SNTAGT. Germline trimming cut 0 bases from V and 6 bases from J; bases unmatched to any gene: 5. The CDR3 runs to 15 residues. CDR3 amino acids: CASSDSTGGFAEAFF. The CDR3 region has the DNA TGTGCCAGCAGTGACTCGACAGGGGGATTCGCTGAAGCTTTCTTT.

This clonotype was counted at least ten times. This chain uses TRBV3-1 with TRBJ1-3; unclear D gene. CDR1 is LGHDT and CDR2 is YNNKEL in the germline V gene (reference sequence). The V end lost 1 base, the J end lost 0 bases, and 1 base lay between the germline ends. The CDR3 runs to 13 residues. CDR3 sequence: CASSQASGNTIYF. Written as DNA, the CDR3 is TGTGCCAGCAGCCAAGCCTCTGGAAACACCATATATTTT.

The chain combines TRBV10-3 with TRBJ1-5; the D is unclear. V was clipped by 2 bases and J by 2 bases, with 7 bases between them. Germline values: CDR1 ENHRY, CDR2 SYGVKD. The CDR3 length is 14 residues. The CDR3 loop reads CAISEDKGNQPQHF. The CDR3, as DNA: TGTGCCATCAGTGAGGACAAAGGCAATCAGCCCCAGCATTTT.

J is TRBJ1-1 and V is TRBV9, with unresolved D. Germline CDR1 and CDR2: SGDLS and YYNGEE. V gave up 0 bases and J gave up 0 bases, with 9 bases separating them. This CDR3 contains 15 residues. CDR3 in DNA: TGTGCCAGCAGCGTAGGGAGCCTCATGAACACTGAAGCTTTCTTT. This gives the protein CASSVGSLMNTEAFF.

This clonotype came up a few times. The chain links TRBV27 to TRBJ1-5; no clear D. V dropped 3 bases and J dropped 5 bases, with 11 bases sitting between them. The CDR3 contains 14 residues. Germline loops: CDR1 MNHEY, CDR2 SMNVEV (reference sequence). The CDR3 coding sequence is TGTGCCAGCAGTTTGGGTGCGTTGGATCAGCCCCAGCATTTT. Amino acid sequence: CASSLGALDQPQHF.

The rearrangement links TRBV5-4 to TRBJ2-5; D may correspond to TRBD1 or TRBD2 (5 bases each). Germline-derived CDR1 and CDR2 are SGHNT and YYREEE (reference sequence). The length of the CDR3 is 15 residues. V dropped 6 bases and J dropped 1 base, with 16 bases sitting between them. The CDR3 loop is CASTTSRGPQETQYF. Here the CDR3 DNA reads TGTGCCAGCACCACGTCAAGGGGACCCCAAGAGACCCAGTACTTC.